This T cell receptor (beta chain) emerged from a study of regulatory T cells in long-lasting Graves disease. Noted time point: persistent/refractory GD, antithyroid drugs over 5 years with positive TRAb. After RNA was extracted from PBMCs, the TCR library was made from it. Arm-PCR with iRepertoire HTBI primers amplified the CDR3 regions for these TCR beta libraries. TCRdb re-analysed the multiplex PCR reads in MiXCR, keeping a single row per CDR3 protein. The sample lists 350,000 to 500,000 distinct CDR3 sequences; around 20% were seen once. V was shortened by 5 bases and J by 0 bases, with 14 bases between the two germline ends. CDR1 PRHDT and CDR2 FYEKMQ come from the germline V gene (reference sequence). The CDR3 has 16 amino acids. This clonotype was seen a handful of times.

The rearrangement uses TRBV13 and TRBJ1-3; unclear D gene. The clonotype was recovered from a female donor with Graves disease. The source material was peripheral blood mononuclear cells (PBMCs), sampled when the disease was refractory, from a patient treated with antithyroid drugs. The CDR3 DNA follows: TGTGCCAGCAGCCCAACAATGGGTTCCTCTGGAAACACCATATATTTT. Amino acid sequence: CASSPTMGSSGNTIYF.